The source of this T cell receptor (beta chain) is a study of T cell responses to AZD1222 COVID-19 vaccine. V gave up 4 bases and J gave up 1 base; unmatched junction bases: 3. CDR1 is MDHEN, CDR2 SYDVKM, per germline. CDR3 length: 14 amino acids. Libraries were prepared by immunoSEQ multiplex PCR; TCRdb keeps only in-frame clonotypes and omits some of them. In the table there are around 78,000 clones, roughly 87% of which are singletons. Study-wide results and limits: Donors skewed white British and female; clonal diversity was possibly underestimated.

Concerning this clone: Its specificity is not known.

The TCR originated in an adult in good health. The chain carries TRBV28 and TRBJ1-1; 7 nucleotides agree with TRBD1. Sequencing used peripheral blood, obtained on day 0 of MenACWY control vaccination. The CDR3, as DNA: TGTGCCAGCAGTTCCTGGACAGGGAACACTGAAGCTTTCTTT. This translates into CASSSWTGNTEAFF.